The 26 T cell receptor beta chains presented below share a single source sample, sequenced in a study of blood T cell repertoires in COVID-19. Repertoires were generated with immunoSEQ multiplex PCR, while TCRdb's copy carries only in-frame clones and drops some. Of about 82,000 clones listed, 80% were seen once; the top ten hold 9.5% to 15%. The sequenced sample was peripheral blood. The receptor source for this set is a woman in her thirties or forties with active or convalescent COVID-19.

The chain joins TRBV28 to TRBJ2-2; 7 nucleotides align to TRBD2. Trimming at V came to 3 bases and at J to 8 bases, leaving 9 bases not matched to a gene. Germline CDR1 and CDR2: MDHEN and SYDVKM. This CDR3 is 15 amino acids long. The CDR3 sequence: CASSFFSAGVGELFF. The CDR3, as DNA: TGTGCCAGCAGTTTTTTCAGCGCGGGGGTGGGGGAGCTGTTTTTT.

The chain combines TRBV2 with TRBJ1-1, with D uncertain. Trimming pared 3 bases from V and 6 bases from J, leaving 26 bases between. The CDR3 has 18 amino acids. The germline gives CDR1 SNHLY, CDR2 FYNNEI. The CDR3 DNA sequence: TGTGCCAGCAGTGAGGTCCCGGGCAGCGGTTGGACTGTTCCTGAAGCTTTCTTT. It translates to CASSEVPGSGWTVPEAFF.

The rearrangement joins TRBV5-1 to TRBJ1-5, with D maybe TRBD1 (6 bases). V shed 4 bases and J shed 3 bases, with 11 bases lying between them. Germline-derived CDR1 and CDR2 are SGHRS and YFSETQ. The CDR3 covers 14 residues. The CDR3 region is CASSPGQTNQPQHF. The CDR3 coding sequence is TGCGCCAGCAGCCCAGGACAGACCAATCAGCCCCAGCATTTT.

V is TRBV10-3 and J is TRBJ2-5; TRBD1 matches 9 bases. The CDR3 is made up of 15 amino acids. V dropped 3 bases and J dropped 6; count of bases not matched to a gene: 8. From germline, CDR1 is ENHRY and CDR2 SYGVKD. CDR3 amino acids: CAISEPGQGPQTQYF. The CDR3 coding sequence is TGTGCCATCAGTGAACCGGGACAGGGTCCGCAGACCCAGTACTTC.

This clone was picked up one time. The genes are TRBV5-1 and TRBJ2-5; D possibly corresponds to TRBD1 (6 bases). Trimming cost V 3 bases and J 1 base, with 10 bases left between them. Germline V gene lookup returns CDR1 SGHRS and CDR2 YFSETQ. This CDR3 has 14 residues. CDR3 residues: CASSSTGTQETQYF. The DNA of the CDR3 is TGCGCCAGCAGCTCCACAGGGACCCAAGAGACCCAGTACTTC.

The chain employs TRBV30 and TRBJ1-5, with a tentative D call TRBD1 (5 bases). CDR3 length equals 14 residues. V was trimmed by 2 bases and J by 2 bases, leaving 10 bases between them. Germline V lookup: CDR1 GTSNPN, CDR2 SVGIG (reference sequence). The CDR3: CAWSRQGGNQPQHF. The CDR3 coding sequence is TGTGCCTGGAGTAGGCAGGGTGGCAATCAGCCCCAGCATTTT.

This chain connects TRBV7-2 to TRBJ1-3; D might be TRBD1 (5 bases). Germline values: CDR1 SGHTA, CDR2 FQGNSA. Deletions cut 3 bases from V and 3 bases from J, with 12 bases between. This CDR3 is built from 15 residues. The CDR3 DNA sequence: TGTGCCAGCAGCTTTCAGGGCCTAAGTGGAAACACCATATATTTT. Its translation: CASSFQGLSGNTIYF.

The DNA of the CDR3 is TGTGCCAGCAGCGTAGCTGGGACAGGGGGCGCAGGGGGCTACACCTTC. Residues: CASSVAGTGGAGGYTF. V usage is TRBV9 and J usage is TRBJ1-2, with 12 positions matching TRBD1. The CDR3 is made up of 16 amino acids. The trim removed 0 bases at V and 8 bases at J, leaving 8 bases unmatched. Germline V gene sequence: CDR1 SGDLS, CDR2 YYNGEE.

The V call is TRBV29-1, the J call TRBJ2-1; TRBD2 matches at 14 bases. In germline, CDR1 is SQVTM, CDR2 ANQGSEA. The ends lost 4 bases at V and 14 bases at J; junction bases unmatched: 10. The CDR3 extends over 14 amino acids. This chain's CDR3 is CSVGRLAGGPGKFF. CDR3 bases: TGCAGCGTTGGGAGACTAGCGGGGGGGCCAGGGAAGTTCTTC.

The rearrangement links TRBV4-3 to TRBJ2-2; 10 bases align to TRBD1. Per the germline V gene, CDR1 is LGHNA and CDR2 is YSLEER. CDR3 size: 19 residues. J gave up 3 bases and V 4 bases, and 14 bases lay outside the gene matches. CDR3 amino acids: CASSPQGQGRFGYTGELFF. CDR3 sequence (DNA): TGCGCCAGCAGCCCTCAGGGACAGGGGAGGTTTGGGTACACCGGGGAGCTGTTTTTT.

The chain joins TRBV28 to TRBJ2-5, with 8 bases matching TRBD1. V lost 6 bases to trimming and J lost 3 bases; unmatched junction nucleotides: 9. Germline V CDR1 and CDR2: MDHEN, SYDVKM. This CDR3 contains 15 residues. CDR3: CASSSGGAVEETQYF. CDR3 DNA: TGTGCCAGCAGCTCAGGGGGCGCGGTAGAAGAGACCCAGTACTTC.

This clone was observed a handful of times. This sequence joins TRBV27 and TRBJ1-6; no reliable D call. Germline V CDR1 and CDR2: MNHEY, SMNVEV (reference sequence). Deletions cut 7 bases from V and 0 bases from J, with 4 bases between. This CDR3 spans 13 amino acids. The CDR3 nucleotides read TGTGCCAGCAAGAGCTCCTATAATTCACCCCTCCACTTT. Amino acids: CASKSSYNSPLHF.

V and J are TRBV6-5 and TRBJ1-6; 7 bases line up with TRBD1. Per the germline V gene, CDR1 is MNHEY and CDR2 is SVGAGI. V was pared by 0 bases and J by 10 bases, with 6 bases of the junction left unmatched. CDR3 length: 15 amino acids. As DNA, the CDR3 is TGTGCCAGCAGTTACTCGGGGACAGCAAACTCACCCCTCCACTTT. Amino acids: CASSYSGTANSPLHF.

This sequence joins TRBV28 and TRBJ2-3; no definite D call. The CDR3 length is 13 residues. The V gene's germline CDR1 is MDHEN and CDR2 SYDVKM. V was trimmed by 6 bases and J by 6 bases, leaving 13 bases between them. CDR3 sequence reads: CASRTPRLDTQYF. In nucleotides, the CDR3 is TGTGCCAGCAGGACCCCTAGGCTGGATACGCAGTATTTT.

J is TRBJ1-4 and V is TRBV15; 7 nucleotides line up with TRBD1. Germline loops: CDR1 LNHNV, CDR2 YYDKDF (reference sequence). CDR3 length: 17 residues. Losses at the gene ends were 0 bases for V and 0 bases for J; bases not matched to a gene: 4. Here the CDR3 DNA reads TGTGCCACCAGCAGAGAAGTCGGGACAGCAACTAATGAAAAACTGTTTTTT. This translates into CATSREVGTATNEKLFF.

The chain has TRBV28 and TRBJ1-1, with TRBD1 identical over 9 bases. The CDR3 consists of 15 residues. The germline V gene encodes CDR1 MDHEN and CDR2 SYDVKM. Germline trimming cut 6 bases from V and 3 bases from J; bases unmatched to any gene: 8. CDR3: CASRGGTGTYTEAFF. The CDR3 DNA reads as TGTGCCAGCAGGGGCGGGACAGGGACTTACACTGAAGCTTTCTTT.

This chain joins TRBV10-3 and TRBJ1-1; D possibly corresponds to TRBD1 (5 bases). The CDR3 consists of 15 residues. V lost 2 bases, J lost 1 base, and 11 bases lay in between. Germline CDR1 ENHRY, CDR2 SYGVKD. For the CDR3, the DNA is TGTGCCATCAGTGAGAAAAGTCAGGGGAACACTGAAGCTTTCTTT. Translating gives CAISEKSQGNTEAFF.

The sample holds one count of this clone. At one boundary the junction diverges from the germline segment, which might be a read error. The V and J genes are TRBV6-2 or TRBV6-3 and TRBJ2-4; 12 nucleotides align to TRBD2. CDR3 length: 15 residues. Germline V CDR1 and CDR2: MNHEY, SVGEGT. CDR3 sequence reads: CASSYSILAGGPTDF. The CDR3 DNA sequence: TGTGCCAGCAGTTACTCGATCCTAGCGGGAGGGCCCACCGACTTC.

J is TRBJ1-4 and V is TRBV24-1, with TRBD1 identical over 7 bases. CDR1 is KGHDR and CDR2 is SFDVKD in the germline V gene. V lost 6 bases and J lost 8; bases outside the gene matches: 17. The CDR3 sequence is 17 residues long. For the CDR3, the DNA is TGTGCCACCAGTTCCGGACAGGCGTCTCTGAATTACGAAAAACTGTTTTTT. This encodes CATSSGQASLNYEKLFF.

The count of this clone is one. The chain recombines TRBV11-3 with TRBJ2-7; weak D call: TRBD1 (6 bases). Germline-derived CDR1 and CDR2 are SGHNT and YENEEA. This CDR3 spans 15 amino acids. V gave up 4 bases and J gave up 7 bases, with 20 bases separating them. The CDR3 bases are TGTGCCAGCAGCTCTCGACAGGCGCCCCCGGGAGAGCAGTACTTC. This sequence encodes CASSSRQAPPGEQYF.

The gene calls are TRBV19 and TRBJ2-1, with 11 bases identical to TRBD2. Germline-derived CDR1 and CDR2 are LNHDA and SQIVND (reference sequence). This CDR3 region has 19 residues. With V trimmed by 6 bases and J by 7 bases, 20 bases remained unmatched. CDR3 in amino acids: CASRPLTPSRLAGTNEQFF. CDR3 DNA sequence: TGTGCCAGTAGACCTCTTACACCCAGCCGACTAGCGGGAACGAATGAGCAGTTCTTC.

CDR3 amino acids: CASSGTEDSYGYTF. CDR3 in DNA: TGTGCCAGCAGTGGGACAGAGGACTCCTATGGCTACACCTTC. J is TRBJ1-2 and V is TRBV2, with a weak D call TRBD1 (6 bases). V was shortened by 4 bases and J by 4 bases, with 13 bases between the two germline ends. The length of the CDR3 is 14 residues. Germline lookup yields CDR1 SNHLY and CDR2 FYNNEI. The whole variable domain, remainder taken from reference TRBV2 and TRBJ1-2, is EPEVTQTPSHQVTQMGQEVILRCVPISNHLYFYWYRQILGQKVEFLVSFYNNEISEKSEIFDDQFSVERPDGSNFTLKIRSTKLEDSAMYFCASSGTEDSYGYTFGSGTRLTVV.

This clone was detected a few times. V gene TRBV6-5 combines with J gene TRBJ2-7, with TRBD1 matching 9 bases. Losses at the gene ends were 2 bases for V and 7 bases for J; bases not matched to a gene: 9. Germline-derived CDR1 and CDR2 are MNHEY and SVGAGI. CDR3 length equals 15 residues. CDR3 residues: CASSYTPGTGKEQYF. The CDR3 DNA follows: TGTGCCAGCAGTTACACGCCGGGGACAGGGAAAGAGCAGTACTTC.

V usage is TRBV12-5 and J usage is TRBJ2-7; D gene unclear. V lost 5 bases to trimming and J lost 6 bases, with 11 bases between them. CDR1 and CDR2 (germline): LGHNT, FRNRAP. The CDR3 totals 12 residues. The CDR3 is CASGPFRGEQYF. The CDR3 bases are TGTGCTAGTGGTCCCTTTAGAGGCGAGCAGTACTTC.

The gene calls are TRBV7-2 and TRBJ1-5; the match to TRBD1 covers 7 bases. This CDR3 is built from 18 residues. The germline V gene encodes CDR1 SGHTA and CDR2 FQGNSA. The trim removed 1 base at V and 7 bases at J, leaving 16 bases unmatched. The CDR3 bases are TGTGCCAGCAGCTTAGTAGGGGCAGGGGGTGGCTTGGGCCAGCCCCAGCATTTT. It encodes CASSLVGAGGGLGQPQHF.

The rearrangement links TRBV7-2 to TRBJ2-1; 9 nucleotides match TRBD2. This CDR3 is built from 17 residues. Germline V gives CDR1 SGHTA, CDR2 FQGNSA. Trimming removed 0 bases from V and 0 bases from J; junction bases left unmatched: 3. The CDR3 is CASSLAPSGTSYNEQFF. CDR3 bases: TGTGCCAGCAGCTTAGCTCCTAGCGGGACCTCCTACAATGAGCAGTTCTTC.